Listed below are T cell receptor beta chains from one sample, sequenced in a study of blood T cell repertoires in COVID-19. TCRdb's table, derived via immunoSEQ multiplex PCR, lists solely in-frame clones and lacks some. Of about 200,000 clones listed, 65% to 90% are singletons. The sample taken for sequencing was peripheral blood. These receptors were taken from a human donor in a cohort sampled during active COVID-19. The CDR3 runs from the conserved cysteine through the conserved F or W.

v_gene	CDR3aa
TRBV5-1	CASSRKGAANTGELFF
TRBV25-1	CASSEGRDRGIEKLFF
TRBV2	CASSFGTGPYNEQFF
TRBV27	CASSPLSAAGVLGEQYF
TRBV2	CASSRLLGNNEQFF
TRBV11-1	CASSLIRGLEQYF
TRBV16	CASSQLDEVSGDGYTF
TRBV5-1	CASSPRGDRDETQYF
TRBV6-5	CASSPTTGVGEKLFF
TRBV5-1	CASSLTGLAGVQDTQYF
TRBV6-5	CASRITVNTEAFF
TRBV9	CASSNRQGSGELFF
TRBV19	CASSHGQGRNSPLHF
TRBV6-5	CASRLAGVNNEQFF
TRBV27	CASSSPARTGRDEQFF
TRBV18	CASSPTQGRNEQFF
TRBV11-2	CASSTFRGRRQNYGYTF
TRBV27	CASSFVARYTGELFF